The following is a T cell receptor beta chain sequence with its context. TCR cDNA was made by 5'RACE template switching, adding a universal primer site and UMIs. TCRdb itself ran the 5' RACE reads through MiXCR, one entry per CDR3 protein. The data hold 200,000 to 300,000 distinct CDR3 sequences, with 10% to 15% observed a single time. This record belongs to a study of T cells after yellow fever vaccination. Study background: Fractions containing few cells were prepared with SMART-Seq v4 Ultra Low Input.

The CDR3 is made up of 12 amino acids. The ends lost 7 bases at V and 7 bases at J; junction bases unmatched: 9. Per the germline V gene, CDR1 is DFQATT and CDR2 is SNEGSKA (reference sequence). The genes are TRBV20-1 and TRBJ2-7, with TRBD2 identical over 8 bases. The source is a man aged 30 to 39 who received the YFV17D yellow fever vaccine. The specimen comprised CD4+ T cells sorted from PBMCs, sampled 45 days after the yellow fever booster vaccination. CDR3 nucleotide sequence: TGCAGTGGGGGACTAGATTACGGAGAGCAGTACTTC. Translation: CSGGLDYGEQYF.